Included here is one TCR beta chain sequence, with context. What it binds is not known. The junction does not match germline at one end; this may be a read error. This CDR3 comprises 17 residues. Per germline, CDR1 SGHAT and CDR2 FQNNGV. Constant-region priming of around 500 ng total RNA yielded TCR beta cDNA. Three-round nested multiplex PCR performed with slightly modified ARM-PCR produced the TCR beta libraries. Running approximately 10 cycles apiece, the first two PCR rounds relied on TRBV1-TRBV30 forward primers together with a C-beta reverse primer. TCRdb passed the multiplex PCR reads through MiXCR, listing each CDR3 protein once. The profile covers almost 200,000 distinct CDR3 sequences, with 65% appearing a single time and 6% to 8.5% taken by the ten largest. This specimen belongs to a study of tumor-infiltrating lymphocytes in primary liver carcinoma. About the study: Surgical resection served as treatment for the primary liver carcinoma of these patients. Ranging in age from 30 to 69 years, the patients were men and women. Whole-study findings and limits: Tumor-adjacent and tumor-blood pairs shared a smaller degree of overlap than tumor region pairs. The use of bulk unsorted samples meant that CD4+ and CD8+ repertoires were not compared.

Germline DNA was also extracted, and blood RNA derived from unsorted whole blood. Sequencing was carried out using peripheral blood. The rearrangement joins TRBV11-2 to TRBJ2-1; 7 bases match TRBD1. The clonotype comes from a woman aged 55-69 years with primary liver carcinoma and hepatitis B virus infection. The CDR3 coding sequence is TGTACCAGTAGCTTAACCCACGGACAGGTGTACAGGGGTGAGCAGTTCTTC. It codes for CTSSLTHGQVYRGEQFF.